Each of the 10 T cell receptor beta chains below was sequenced from the same sample in a study of PD-1 blockade in classical Hodgkin lymphoma. TCRdb keeps only in-frame clones here, not all; method: immunoSEQ multiplex PCR. The repertoire holds some 30,000 clones, with approximately 70% as singletons. Relapse was seen in all patients after autologous stem cell transplantation, and brentuximab vedotin exposure was variable. This sample comprised peripheral blood mononuclear cells (PBMCs), obtained before the second cycle of nivolumab. The receptor set was obtained from a human donor with classical Hodgkin lymphoma.

V usage is TRBV28 and J usage is TRBJ1-5; D is unresolved. Trimming took off 7 bases at V and 9 bases at J, with 16 bases between the two ends. Germline lookup yields CDR1 MDHEN and CDR2 SYDVKM. The CDR3 length is 13 residues. CDR3 in amino acids: CASKAGVLGPQHF. Written as DNA, the CDR3 is TGTGCCAGCAAGGCAGGTGTCTTAGGGCCCCAGCATTTT.

The V call is TRBV28, the J call TRBJ2-1, with 7 bases lining up with TRBD1. Germline CDR1 and CDR2: MDHEN and SYDVKM. The V and J ends lost 11 bases and 7 bases, in that order; junction bases with no gene match: 5. There are 11 residues in the CDR3. CDR3 sequence reads: CAVSRGNEQFF. The DNA for the CDR3 is TGTGCCGTATCCAGGGGGAATGAGCAGTTCTTC.

This rearrangement joins TRBV7-2 to TRBJ2-2; 11 bases are shared with TRBD2. V lost 0 bases and J lost 7; bases outside the gene matches: 16. Germline V CDR1 and CDR2: SGHTA, FQGNSA. This CDR3 comprises 20 residues. The CDR3 nucleotides read TGTGCCAGCAGCTTAGCCCGGCGCCCGACTAGCGGGATGAAGGACGGGGAGCTGTTTTTT. Protein product: CASSLARRPTSGMKDGELFF.

This chain uses TRBV28 with TRBJ1-5; 8 nucleotides match TRBD1. Germline V CDR1 and CDR2: MDHEN, SYDVKM. The V segment lost 4 bases and the J segment 3 bases; nucleotides outside the gene matches: 8. The CDR3 is made up of 16 amino acids. CDR3 amino acids: CASSSWTGSVNQPQHF. For the CDR3, the DNA is TGTGCCAGCAGTTCTTGGACAGGGTCGGTCAATCAGCCCCAGCATTTT. Full variable domain (remainder filled in from reference TRBV28 and TRBJ1-5): DVKVTQSSRYLVKRTGEKVFLECVQDMDHENMFWYRQDPGLGLRLIYFSYDVKMKEKGDIPEGYSVSREKKERFSLILESASTNQTSMYLCASSSWTGSVNQPQHFGDGTRLSIL.

V usage is TRBV6-1 and J usage is TRBJ2-1, with TRBD1 identical over 7 bases. Unmatched junction bases numbered 10, after V lost 4 bases and J lost 4 bases. CDR1 MNHNS and CDR2 SASEGT come from the germline V gene. The CDR3 has 16 residues. DNA for the CDR3: TGTGCCAGCAGTGCGAGACAGGGTACGCAATACAATGAGCAGTTCTTC. Protein sequence: CASSARQGTQYNEQFF.

This clone came up a few times. The chain carries TRBV5-1 and TRBJ2-1, with D perhaps TRBD1 or TRBD2 (5 bases each). CDR1 is SGHRS, CDR2 YFSETQ, per germline. The CDR3 sequence is 15 residues long. V lost 1 base, J lost 0 bases, and 8 bases lay in between. CDR3 DNA: TGCGCCAGCAGCTTGTCGGGACCCTCCTACAATGAGCAGTTCTTC. Encoded protein: CASSLSGPSYNEQFF.

The V and J genes are TRBV6-5 and TRBJ2-7, with TRBD1 as a possible D gene (6 bases). The ends were cut back, 2 bases at V and 2 bases at J, with 13 bases in the middle. The CDR3 runs 15 residues. In germline, CDR1 is MNHEY, CDR2 SVGAGI. The CDR3 DNA reads TGTGCCAGCAGTTACCCGGCCACAGGGCCCTACGAGCAGTACGTC. Its translation is CASSYPATGPYEQYV.

As DNA, the CDR3 is TGTGCCATCAGAACGCAGGGGGCAGATACGCAGTATTTT. Its protein is CAIRTQGADTQYF. The chain links TRBV10-3 to TRBJ2-3; 7 nucleotides match TRBD1. This CDR3 is built from 13 residues. Unmatched junction bases numbered 4, after V lost 6 bases and J lost 4 bases. Looked up from germline, CDR1 is ENHRY and CDR2 is SYGVKD.

The J gene is TRBJ1-2, the V gene TRBV5-5; tentative D call: TRBD1 (5 bases). V lost 0 bases to trimming and J lost 7 bases, with 7 bases between them. CDR1 and CDR2 from the germline V gene are SGHKS and YYEKEE (reference sequence). This CDR3 is 12 amino acids long. The CDR3 protein is CASSLEGRGYTF. CDR3 DNA: TGTGCCAGCAGCTTGGAGGGACGTGGCTACACCTTC.

This clone was observed a few times. The CDR3 region has the DNA TGTGCCAGCAGGGGACAGACTATTCGCAACACTGAAGCTTTCTTT. It is translated as CASRGQTIRNTEAFF. This chain connects TRBV2 to TRBJ1-1, with 7 nucleotides matching TRBD1. The CDR3 has 15 residues. Trimming cost V 6 bases and J 2 bases; bases outside gene matches: 9. Germline-derived CDR1 and CDR2 are SNHLY and FYNNEI.